This T cell receptor beta chain was found in a study of cytomegalovirus exposure and HLA in healthy donors. Study results and limitations: Sequencing likely produced, as an artifact, a cluster of highly shared sequence variants. Based on reports, TCR beta sequences accurately predicted HLA-A and HLA-B alleles for most subjects. An analysis was carried out later, and it reportedly showed fewer N-insertions in an Asian-associated ancestry cluster than the approximately 700-donor mean.

V gave up 6 bases and J gave up 5 bases; unmatched junction bases: 4. The CDR3 runs to 13 residues. Germline V gene sequence: CDR1 SGDLS, CDR2 YYNGEE. The PCR contained 60 Vbeta and 13 Jbeta primers. The repertoire was sequenced with immunoSEQ multiplex PCR; TCRdb's copy has only in-frame clones and lacks some. The table shows some 99,000 clones, with almost 75% occurring only once. For this clone: The antigen remains unidentified.

Sequences were obtained from PBMCs. The rearrangement uses TRBV9 and TRBJ2-2; TRBD1 matches 7 bases. The TCR sequence derives from a man aged 35 to 55 in good health and CMV-seronegative. The CDR3 region is CASNSRGTGELFF. The DNA of the CDR3 is TGTGCCAGCAACTCCAGGGGGACCGGGGAGCTGTTTTTT.